The next 21 T cell receptor beta chains were all read from a single sample in a study of T cell responses to AZD1222 COVID-19 vaccine. Clones were sequenced by immunoSEQ multiplex PCR, and TCRdb holds only the in-frame ones, with some missing. The top ten hold roughly 6.6% of the sample, which has 100,000 to 150,000 clones, 90% to 95% seen once. Sequenced here: peripheral blood, sampled on day 0 of AZD1222 vaccination. These receptor sequences come from an adult in good health.

This rearrangement joins TRBV19 to TRBJ2-1; unclear D gene. V lost 2 bases and J 3 bases, leaving 5 bases between the germline ends. Germline V CDR1 and CDR2: LNHDA, SQIVND (reference sequence). CDR3 length: 13 residues. Here the CDR3 reads CASSIRSYNEQFF. CDR3 nucleotides: TGTGCCAGTAGTATAAGGAGCTACAATGAGCAGTTCTTC.

This clone was detected only a few times. CDR3 in DNA: TGTGCCAGCAGCTTAATCGGGGGAGTAGATTGGAGTGAGCAGTTCTTC. This codes for CASSLIGGVDWSEQFF. This rearrangement joins TRBV7-3 to TRBJ2-1; a possible D gene is TRBD2 (6 bases). CDR3 length: 16 amino acids. V lost 1 base to trimming and J lost 9 bases, with 19 bases between them. Germline V CDR1 and CDR2: SGHTA, FQGTGA.

The CDR3 bases are TGTGCCAGCAGTGAAGGGAGGGGACAGGGTAAAAACAATGAGCAGTTCTTC. Translated, it gives CASSEGRGQGKNNEQFF. V usage is TRBV2 and J usage is TRBJ2-1; TRBD1 matches at 9 bases. CDR1 is SNHLY and CDR2 is FYNNEI in the germline V gene. The CDR3 length is 17 residues. V lost 1 base to trimming and J lost 5 bases; unmatched junction nucleotides: 9. Variable domain in full (rest from reference TRBV2 and TRBJ2-1): EPEVTQTPSHQVTQMGQEVILRCVPISNHLYFYWYRQILGQKVEFLVSFYNNEISEKSEIFDDQFSVERPDGSNFTLKIRSTKLEDSAMYFCASSEGRGQGKNNEQFFGPGTRLTVL.

This chain joins TRBV2 and TRBJ1-2; perhaps TRBD1 as D (5 bases). Per germline, CDR1 SNHLY and CDR2 FYNNEI. V shed 4 bases and J shed 4 bases, with 13 bases lying between them. This CDR3 contains 14 residues. CDR3: CASSAQGEGYGYTF. DNA of the CDR3: TGTGCCAGCAGTGCTCAGGGTGAGGGCTATGGCTACACCTTC.

The chain has TRBV25-1 and TRBJ1-2, with D uncertain. The CDR3 sequence is 12 residues long. CDR1 is MGHDK, CDR2 SYGVNS, per germline. V shed 5 bases and J shed 3 bases, with 7 bases lying between them. The CDR3 spells CASSIPYYGYTF. Here the CDR3 DNA reads TGTGCCAGCAGTATCCCCTACTATGGCTACACCTTC.

The rearrangement joins TRBV6-6 to TRBJ1-6; a weak D match, TRBD1 (6 bases). V gave up 10 bases and J gave up 1 base, with 14 bases separating them. Germline assignment: CDR1 MNHNY and CDR2 SVGAGI (reference sequence). The CDR3 runs to 15 residues. The DNA for the CDR3 is TGTGCCACCACCTCGGGGGCTTCCTATAATTCACCCCTCCACTTT. Translating gives CATTSGASYNSPLHF.

The chain couples TRBV5-1 to TRBJ2-7; D unclear. The CDR3 runs 13 residues. Germline V gives CDR1 SGHRS, CDR2 YFSETQ. The ends were cut back, 0 bases at V and 6 bases at J, with 10 bases in the middle. CDR3 nucleotide sequence: TGCGCCAGCAGCTTGGATAGGGTGGGCGAGCAGTACTTC. It yields the protein CASSLDRVGEQYF.

The V gene is TRBV7-2, the J gene TRBJ2-2; D is ambiguous. V was trimmed by 5 bases and J by 5 bases, leaving 18 bases between them. The CDR3 sequence is 16 residues long. Germline CDR1 reads SGHTA; CDR2 reads FQGNSA. In DNA form, the CDR3 reads TGTGCCAGCAGCCCGAAGAGCACCTGGCGGACCGGGGAGCTGTTTTTT. It yields the protein CASSPKSTWRTGELFF. Full variable domain (rest looked up from reference TRBV7-2 and TRBJ2-2): GAGVSQSPSNKVTEKGKDVELRCDPISGHTALYWYRQSLGQGLEFLIYFQGNSAPDKSGLPSDRFSAERTGGSVSTLTIQRTQQEDSAVYLCASSPKSTWRTGELFFGEGSRLTVL.

V and J are TRBV9 and TRBJ2-1, with 12 bases identical to TRBD2. Looked up from germline, CDR1 is SGDLS and CDR2 is YYNGEE. This CDR3 has 18 amino acids. Trimming took 1 base from V and 4 from J; bases not matched to a gene: 9. The CDR3 loop is CASSVSLAGGPDYNEQFF. CDR3 sequence (DNA): TGTGCCAGCAGCGTAAGTCTAGCGGGAGGGCCGGATTACAATGAGCAGTTCTTC. Looking up the rest from reference TRBV9 and TRBJ2-1 gives the full variable domain: DSGVTQTPKHLITATGQRVTLRCSPRSGDLSVYWYQQSLDQGLQFLIQYYNGEERAKGNILERFSAQQFPDLHSELNLSSLELGDSALYFCASSVSLAGGPDYNEQFFGPGTRLTVL.

V gene TRBV4-1 combines with J gene TRBJ2-3; TRBD2 agrees at 7 bases. J gave up 6 bases and V 0 bases, and 6 bases lay outside the gene matches. There are 15 residues in the CDR3. The germline V gene encodes CDR1 MGHRA and CDR2 YSYEKL. The DNA of the CDR3 is TGCGCCAGCAGCCAAGATGGGAGGGAGGCCGATACGCAGTATTTT. Its protein is CASSQDGREADTQYF.

This rearrangement joins TRBV2 to TRBJ1-1; D uncertain. This CDR3 region has 15 residues. Trimming removed 7 bases at V and 0 bases at J, with 15 bases between. Germline V gene data show CDR1 as SNHLY and CDR2 as FYNNEI. CDR3 coding DNA: TGTGCCAGCAATAGAGCAGCCCTAATGAACACTGAAGCTTTCTTT. This translates into CASNRAALMNTEAFF. The full variable domain, with the rest looked up from reference TRBV2 and TRBJ1-1, is EPEVTQTPSHQVTQMGQEVILRCVPISNHLYFYWYRQILGQKVEFLVSFYNNEISEKSEIFDDQFSVERPDGSNFTLKIRSTKLEDSAMYFCASNRAALMNTEAFFGQGTRLTVV.

The genes are TRBV2 and TRBJ2-7; TRBD1 is a possible D gene (6 bases). Germline lookup yields CDR1 SNHLY and CDR2 FYNNEI. The CDR3 is made up of 14 amino acids. Trimming cost V 3 bases and J 3 bases, with 12 bases left between them. The CDR3 DNA sequence: TGTGCCAGCAGTGAGGACTTGGACAGCTACGAGCAGTACTTC. Translating gives CASSEDLDSYEQYF.

There are a few counts of this clone. The chain uses TRBV6-6 and TRBJ2-7, with 10 bases lining up with TRBD1. Germline V CDR1 and CDR2: MNHNY, SVGAGI (reference sequence). The CDR3 is 14 residues long. Unmatched junction bases numbered 6, after V lost 6 bases and J lost 4 bases. CDR3 DNA sequence: TGTGCCAGCAGACCCCGGGACAGGGGATACGAGCAGTACTTC. Translating gives CASRPRDRGYEQYF.

The chain employs TRBV12-3 or TRBV12-4 and TRBJ1-1; D possibly corresponds to TRBD1 (5 bases). The CDR3 sequence is 12 residues long. Between the trimmed V and J ends, which lost 7 bases and 10 bases, there was a span of 16 bases. DNA for the CDR3: TGTGCCAGCACCAGGGATTCTTATGGAGCTTTCTTT. Translation: CASTRDSYGAFF.

This chain connects TRBV27 to TRBJ2-7; maybe TRBD1 (5 bases). The CDR3 is 13 amino acids. V lost 6 bases to trimming and J lost 3 bases, with 12 bases between them. Germline V gene data show CDR1 as MNHEY and CDR2 as SMNVEV (reference sequence). The CDR3: CASSLAGYYEQYF. The CDR3 nucleotides are TGTGCCAGCAGCCTTGCAGGGTACTACGAGCAGTACTTC.

In DNA form, the CDR3 reads TGTGCCAGCAGCCTGGGAAGGAGCTCCTACAATGAGCAGTTCTTC. It encodes CASSLGRSSYNEQFF. The rearrangement uses TRBV11-3 and TRBJ2-1; D remains unclear. The V end was cut by 5 bases, the J end by 0 bases, with 11 bases between. CDR1 is SGHNT and CDR2 is YENEEA in the germline V gene. The CDR3 sequence is 15 residues long.

The V call is TRBV5-4, the J call TRBJ2-1; D is uncertain. The CDR3 length is 15 residues. The germline gives CDR1 SGHNT, CDR2 YYREEE (reference sequence). Trimming stripped 4 bases from V and 0 bases from J, with 11 bases between. CDR3 loop: CASSATLSSYNEQFF. CDR3 DNA: TGTGCCAGCAGCGCTACTCTAAGCTCCTACAATGAGCAGTTCTTC.

V is TRBV6-5 and J is TRBJ1-1, with D possibly being TRBD1 (5 bases). The CDR3 runs to 13 residues. Trimming took 6 bases from V and 0 from J, leaving 8 bases between them. Germline CDR1 MNHEY, CDR2 SVGAGI. CDR3 sequence (DNA): TGTGCCAGCAGCCGGGGACTGAACACTGAAGCTTTCTTT. Protein sequence: CASSRGLNTEAFF.

The rearrangement joins TRBV7-9 to TRBJ2-5; the D is unclear. CDR1 SEHNR and CDR2 FQNEAQ come from the germline V gene (reference sequence). V was shortened by 1 base and J by 5 bases, with 11 bases between the two germline ends. The CDR3 totals 14 residues. The CDR3 nucleotides read TGTGCCAGCAGCTTAGTTCAGGCGGCGGAGACCCAGTACTTC. This translates into CASSLVQAAETQYF.

The chain joins TRBV4-3 to TRBJ2-7; 9 bases align to TRBD1. Germline V gives CDR1 LGHNA, CDR2 YSLEER. The CDR3 runs to 15 residues. V was pared by 1 base and J by 2 bases, with 3 bases of the junction left unmatched. The CDR3: CASSQGDRGTYEQYF. Written as DNA, the CDR3 is TGCGCCAGCAGCCAAGGAGACAGGGGGACCTACGAGCAGTACTTC.

V and J are TRBV28 and TRBJ1-5; D uncertain. This CDR3 spans 12 amino acids. The germline V gene has CDR1 MDHEN and CDR2 SYDVKM. Trimming took off 3 bases at V and 1 base at J, with 1 base between the two ends. The CDR3 is CASSFSNQPQHF. The CDR3 DNA follows: TGTGCCAGCAGTTTCAGCAATCAGCCCCAGCATTTT.